This T cell receptor beta chain comes out of a study of graft-versus-host responses after intestinal transplantation. About the study: Multivisceral, liver-intestinal, or isolated intestinal grafts were transplanted into recipients. Tacrolimus plus steroids were given to all recipients for approximately 3 years, preceded by anti-thymocyte globulin induction. Overall study results and limits: Among recipient marrow samples, GvH clones were found; some appeared first in ileum or blood. High graft-versus-host to host-versus-graft clonal ratios were found in allografts of patients who had graft-donor T cell macrochimerism.

This clone showed up just once. Its cognate antigen is unknown. Assay: immunoSEQ multiplex PCR; the TCRdb copy retains only in-frame clones and omits some. The sample gives 84,000 or so clones, just under 95% of which show up once; 1.1% is in the top ten. Between the trimmed V and J ends, which lost 2 bases and 0 bases, there was a span of 11 bases. CDR3 length: 15 residues. Per the germline V gene, CDR1 is MNHEY and CDR2 is SVGAGI. This receptor was taken from a human donor who was the organ donor for an intestinal transplant. This chain joins TRBV6-5 and TRBJ2-7; tentative D call: TRBD1 (5 bases). The sequenced sample was unstimulated CD8+ T cells sorted from spleen or lymph node cells, obtained before transplant. CDR3 sequence reads: CASSYGANPSYEQYF. The DNA for the CDR3 is TGTGCCAGCAGTTACGGGGCAAATCCCTCCTACGAGCAGTACTTC.